This passage covers 32 T cell receptor beta chains from one sample sequenced in a study of T cells in Graves' hyperthyroidism and ophthalmopathy. Amplification yielded TCR beta CDR3 regions, with RNA transcripts as the source. First-round RT-PCR targeting the TCR CDR3 was performed with the HTBI primer set. MiXCR was run by TCRdb on the multiplex PCR reads, yielding one entry per CDR3 protein. The sample has around 250,000 distinct CDR3 sequences, more than 14% seen once. Input material: blood. Receptors originate from a woman in her thirties or forties with Graves' hyperthyroidism that later progressed to Graves' ophthalmopathy.

As regards this clonotype: A much larger clonotype is one base distant, so this may be a read error. J is TRBJ1-5 and V is TRBV3-1; D is unresolved. The V end lost 1 base, the J end lost 0 bases, and 7 bases lay between the germline ends. The V gene's germline CDR1 is LGHDT and CDR2 YNNKEL (reference sequence). The CDR3 totals 15 residues. CDR3 in amino acids: CASSQAKNSNQPQHF. The DNA of the CDR3 is TGTGCCAGCAGCCAAGCGAAGAATAGCAATCAGCCCCAGCATTTT.

The chain joins TRBV10-2 to TRBJ2-7, with TRBD1 matching 7 bases. CDR1 WSHSY and CDR2 SAAADI come from the germline V gene. J gave up 0 bases and V 2 bases, and 4 bases lay outside the gene matches. There are 15 residues in the CDR3. The CDR3 here is CASSERTGASYEQYF. CDR3 DNA sequence: TGCGCCAGCAGTGAGAGGACAGGCGCCTCCTACGAGCAGTACTTC.

This clonotype appeared many times. CDR3 nucleotide sequence: TGTGCCAGCAGTTACGACGGGGGGTGGAATTCACCCCTCCACTTT. Translating it yields CASSYDGGWNSPLHF. J is TRBJ1-6 and V is TRBV6-6; weak D call: TRBD1 (5 bases). Germline V lookup: CDR1 MNHNY, CDR2 SVGAGI (reference sequence). The V gene lost 2 bases and the J gene lost 7 bases, with 12 bases spanning the gap. This CDR3 region has 15 residues.

This clonotype was picked up many times. The rearrangement joins TRBV28 to TRBJ2-2; a possible D gene is TRBD2 (6 bases). Between the trimmed V and J ends, which lost 2 bases and 3 bases, there was a span of 13 bases. The CDR3 has 16 residues. Germline CDR1 is MDHEN and CDR2 is SYDVKM. CDR3 in DNA: TGTGCCAGCAGTTTACCGTCCCGGGACTACACCGGGGAGCTGTTTTTT. Translation gives CASSLPSRDYTGELFF.

In its sample, this clonotype was seen a few times. It may be a read error: a sequence one base away is much more abundant. The gene calls are TRBV28 and TRBJ2-1, with 8 bases lining up with TRBD1. The CDR3 loop spans 15 amino acids. J gave up 9 bases and V 6 bases, and 13 bases lay outside the gene matches. Per the germline V gene, CDR1 is MDHEN and CDR2 is SYDVKM. The CDR3 DNA reads as TGTGCCAGCAGGCTTTCCTACAGGGGGTCCAGTGAGCAGTTCTTC. It is translated as CASRLSYRGSSEQFF.

At least ten counts were recorded for this clonotype. The chain recombines TRBV5-1 with TRBJ2-3; a possible D gene is TRBD1 (5 bases). There are 15 residues in the CDR3. Germline V CDR1 and CDR2: SGHRS, YFSETQ. V lost 4 bases and J lost 0, with 12 bases in between. The CDR3 DNA sequence: TGCGCCAGCAGCCTACAGGTTTCTAGCACAGATACGCAGTATTTT. Translating gives CASSLQVSSTDTQYF.

Concerning this clonotype itself: One end of the junction fails to match germline, which may point to a read error. The chain is built from TRBV7-2 and TRBJ2-6, with D possibly TRBD2 on 5 matching bases. There are 16 residues in the CDR3. The V gene's germline CDR1 is SGHTA and CDR2 FQGNSA. In DNA form, the CDR3 reads TGTGTCAGCAGCTTAGCGACATACTCTGGGGCCAACGTCCTGACTTTC. It codes for CVSSLATYSGANVLTF.

This clonotype appeared many times. The V gene is TRBV3-1, the J gene TRBJ2-1, with 7 bases that match TRBD2. J was trimmed by 0 bases and V by 0 bases; bases with no gene match: 8. The CDR3 has 18 residues. Germline assignment: CDR1 LGHDT and CDR2 YNNKEL (reference sequence). CDR3 bases: TGTGCCAGCAGCCAAGAAATTTGGGGAGGGAGCTCCTACAATGAGCAGTTCTTC. Translating gives CASSQEIWGGSSYNEQFF.

This clonotype was seen at least ten times. V and J are TRBV20-1 and TRBJ2-3, with 10 nucleotides matching TRBD2. V was pared by 4 bases and J by 4 bases, with 11 bases of the junction left unmatched. Germline V CDR1 and CDR2: DFQATT, SNEGSKA (reference sequence). The CDR3 length is 16 residues. Written as DNA, the CDR3 is TGCAGTGCTACCCACCCTAGCGGGAGTGGCGCAGATACGCAGTATTTT. Its protein product is CSATHPSGSGADTQYF.

The J gene is TRBJ2-7, the V gene TRBV30; either TRBD1 or TRBD2 may fit D (5 bases each). With 3 bases removed from V and 6 bases from J, the gap between germline ends came to 21 bases. The CDR3 is 15 amino acids. CDR1 and CDR2 (germline): GTSNPN, SVGIG (reference sequence). CDR3 in amino acids: CAWRSPGPRHPEQYF. In DNA, the CDR3 is TGTGCCTGGAGGAGTCCGGGACCCAGGCATCCCGAGCAGTACTTC.

This clonotype has a count of ten or more. This chain links TRBV2 with TRBJ2-3; D call uncertain. The CDR3 is 14 residues long. The ends were cut back, 6 bases at V and 2 bases at J, with 12 bases in the middle. From germline, CDR1 is SNHLY and CDR2 FYNNEI. The CDR3 DNA follows: TGTGCCAGCAGACCTCATCTGTTCACAGATACGCAGTATTTT. Translating gives CASRPHLFTDTQYF.

This clonotype was seen at least ten times. The chain combines TRBV7-3 with TRBJ2-2; 11 nucleotides match TRBD2. The CDR3 sequence is 18 residues long. Germline lookup yields CDR1 SGHTA and CDR2 FQGTGA. V shed 5 bases, J shed 0 bases, and the junction held 8 bases outside the gene matches. CDR3 residues: CASSRGLAGASNTGELFF. The CDR3 coding sequence is TGTGCCAGCAGCCGAGGACTAGCGGGTGCCTCGAACACCGGGGAGCTGTTTTTT.

CDR3 protein: CSARDPDTQYF. The CDR3 nucleotides read TGCAGTGCTAGAGATCCAGATACGCAGTATTTT. The chain couples TRBV20-1 to TRBJ2-3; D not resolved. V lost 0 bases, J lost 4 bases, and 2 bases lay in between. The CDR3 is 11 amino acids. The germline V gene has CDR1 DFQATT and CDR2 SNEGSKA (reference sequence).

This clonotype was recorded at least ten times. The genes are TRBV7-9 and TRBJ1-2; D is uncertain. V was clipped by 1 base and J by 4 bases, with 7 bases between them. The CDR3 is made up of 13 amino acids. Germline assignment: CDR1 SEHNR and CDR2 FQNEAQ (reference sequence). The CDR3 DNA reads as TGTGCCAGCAGCTTAGGGCTGGCCTATGGCTACACCTTC. Translation gives CASSLGLAYGYTF.

This clonotype was seen repeatedly, ten times or more. The chain joins TRBV28 to TRBJ1-1; D gene ambiguous. V gave up 3 bases and J gave up 1 base, with 6 bases separating them. This CDR3 is built from 13 residues. The V gene's germline CDR1 is MDHEN and CDR2 SYDVKM. The CDR3 spells CASSFRWNTEAFF. CDR3 coding DNA: TGTGCCAGCAGTTTCCGCTGGAACACTGAAGCTTTCTTT.

This clonotype was recorded at least ten times. The chain combines TRBV7-8 with TRBJ1-1; D possibly corresponds to TRBD1 (5 bases). Trimming stripped 0 bases from V and 1 base from J, with 9 bases between. The CDR3 extends over 15 amino acids. The germline CDR1 and CDR2 sequences are SGHVS and FQNEAQ. The CDR3 here is CASSLADTSNTEAFF. CDR3 nucleotide sequence: TGTGCCAGCAGCTTAGCGGACACCTCGAACACTGAAGCTTTCTTT. The full variable domain, completed using reference TRBV7-8 and TRBJ1-1, is GAGVSQSPRYKVAKRGQDVALRCDPISGHVSLFWYQQALGQGPEFLTYFQNEAQLDKSGLPSDRFFAERPEGSVSTLKIQRTQQEDSAVYLCASSLADTSNTEAFFGQGTRLTVV.

In this sample, this clonotype turned up many times. The chain links TRBV5-6 to TRBJ2-1, with D possibly matching TRBD2 (5 bases). The CDR3 loop spans 13 amino acids. The V gene lost 4 bases and the J gene lost 12 bases, with 17 bases spanning the gap. CDR1 is SGHDT and CDR2 is YYEEEE in the germline V gene. This CDR3 is CASSLEDGPRQFF. Written as DNA, the CDR3 is TGTGCCAGCAGCCTGGAGGACGGCCCGAGGCAGTTCTTC.

In this sample, this clonotype turned up many times. J is TRBJ1-5 and V is TRBV30, with 9 bases that match TRBD1. Per the germline V gene, CDR1 is GTSNPN and CDR2 is SVGIG (reference sequence). V was clipped by 3 bases and J by 2 bases; unmatched bases: 8. The CDR3 contains 16 residues. The CDR3: CAWSETGGKGNQPQHF. The CDR3 DNA reads TGTGCCTGGAGCGAGACAGGGGGTAAGGGCAATCAGCCCCAGCATTTT.

This clonotype turned up a few times. The chain couples TRBV28 to TRBJ2-1; D might be TRBD1 or TRBD2, each matching 5 bases. Per the germline V gene, CDR1 is MDHEN and CDR2 is SYDVKM. This CDR3 comprises 15 residues. V was pared by 6 bases and J by 9 bases, with 21 bases between. The DNA of the CDR3 is TGTGCCAGCAGCCGGCCGGGACGGGTTTCCGGTGAGCAGTTCTTC. This translates into CASSRPGRVSGEQFF.

In this sample, this clonotype turned up many times. V gene TRBV9 combines with J gene TRBJ2-1; weak D call: TRBD2 (6 bases). CDR1 and CDR2 (germline): SGDLS, YYNGEE. The CDR3 is 14 residues long. V lost 0 bases to trimming and J lost 4 bases, with 8 bases between them. The DNA of the CDR3 is TGTGCCAGCAGCGTAGAAGCGGGTTACAATGAGCAGTTCTTC. This gives the protein CASSVEAGYNEQFF. The full variable domain, in which reference TRBV9 and TRBJ2-1 provide the parts outside the CDR3, is DSGVTQTPKHLITATGQRVTLRCSPRSGDLSVYWYQQSLDQGLQFLIQYYNGEERAKGNILERFSAQQFPDLHSELNLSSLELGDSALYFCASSVEAGYNEQFFGPGTRLTVL.

The rearrangement links TRBV7-9 to TRBJ1-4; D is uncertain. The CDR3 spans 17 residues. Germline V CDR1 and CDR2: SEHNR, FQNEAQ (reference sequence). Trimming left V 0 bases short and J 0 bases short, with 11 bases between. CDR3 sequence reads: CASSLAIIQTTNEKLFF. The CDR3, as DNA: TGTGCCAGCAGCTTAGCAATCATACAGACAACTAATGAAAAACTGTTTTTT.

In this sample, this clonotype turned up many times. The chain links TRBV27 to TRBJ2-1; D is perhaps TRBD1 or TRBD2 (5 bases each). The CDR3 length is 17 residues. Germline V lookup: CDR1 MNHEY, CDR2 SMNVEV (reference sequence). V lost 4 bases to trimming and J lost 1 base, with 17 bases between them. The CDR3 sequence: CASSSVMGRGSYNEQFF. The DNA of the CDR3 is TGTGCCAGCAGTTCCGTCATGGGACGGGGATCCTACAATGAGCAGTTCTTC.

This clonotype was recorded at least ten times. The chain employs TRBV27 and TRBJ2-1; 13 bases are a match to TRBD2. In germline, CDR1 is MNHEY, CDR2 SMNVEV (reference sequence). The CDR3 has 16 amino acids. The trim removed 4 bases at V and 5 bases at J, leaving 5 bases unmatched. The CDR3 region has the DNA TGTGCCAGCAGTTATCCGGGACTAGCGGGACACAATGAGCAGTTCTTC. Its protein is CASSYPGLAGHNEQFF.

There are many counts of this clonotype. Written as DNA, the CDR3 is TGCGCCAGCAGCTTGGGGCCCCGTCTAACTAGCGGGAGATCCTACGAGCAGTACTTC. Residues: CASSLGPRLTSGRSYEQYF. The V and J genes are TRBV5-1 and TRBJ2-7, with 11 positions matching TRBD2. V shed 0 bases, J shed 1 base, and the junction held 12 bases outside the gene matches. CDR1 is SGHRS, CDR2 YFSETQ, per germline. The CDR3 has 19 residues. Full variable domain (outside the CDR3, taken from reference TRBV5-1 and TRBJ2-7): KAGVTQTPRYLIKTRGQQVTLSCSPISGHRSVSWYQQTPGQGLQFLFEYFSETQRNKGNFPGRFSGRQFSNSRSEMNVSTLELGDSALYLCASSLGPRLTSGRSYEQYFGPGTRLTVT.

Comment on this clonotype: This may arise from a read error, as a much more abundant clone is one base away. This chain uses TRBV6-1 with TRBJ1-1; no firm D call. This CDR3 region has 13 residues. CDR1 MNHNS and CDR2 SASEGT come from the germline V gene. The CDR3 DNA sequence: TGTGCCAGCAGTGAAGCGTCGCGGACTGAAGCTCTCTTT. Amino acid sequence: CASSEASRTEALF.

This clonotype was counted at least ten times. The genes are TRBV20-1 and TRBJ2-1; TRBD2 might be the D (6 bases). Germline CDR1 and CDR2: DFQATT and SNEGSKA (reference sequence). Deletions cut 6 bases from V and 8 bases from J, with 20 bases between. The CDR3 has 14 residues. The CDR3, as DNA: TGCAGTGCCCTCCTATCCGGGGGTTATTATGAGCAGTTCTTC. It is translated as CSALLSGGYYEQFF.

This clonotype has a count of ten or more. This chain uses TRBV11-2 with TRBJ1-1; no firm D call. There are 13 residues in the CDR3. Trimming stripped 8 bases from V and 7 bases from J, with 17 bases between. CDR1 and CDR2 from the germline V gene are SGHAT and FQNNGV. This CDR3 is CASGHFGHHEAFF. The CDR3 bases are TGTGCCAGCGGGCATTTTGGGCACCATGAAGCTTTCTTT.

The chain has TRBV2 and TRBJ1-1, with 9 positions matching TRBD1. The CDR3 runs 14 residues. Germline V gene data show CDR1 as SNHLY and CDR2 as FYNNEI. V lost 9 bases and J lost 5; bases outside the gene matches: 10. The CDR3 reads CASISRTGETEAFF. The CDR3 DNA is TGTGCCAGTATCTCCCGGACAGGGGAGACTGAAGCTTTCTTT.

This chain connects TRBV19 to TRBJ1-5; TRBD1 matches 9 bases. Germline trimming cut 1 base from V and 7 bases from J; bases unmatched to any gene: 8. The CDR3 has 16 residues. Germline V gene data show CDR1 as LNHDA and CDR2 as SQIVND (reference sequence). CDR3 DNA sequence: TGTGCCAGTAGTATAGGGACAGGGGTCCCCCCGCAGCCCCAGCATTTT. It encodes CASSIGTGVPPQPQHF. Full variable domain (missing parts from reference TRBV19 and TRBJ1-5): DGGITQSPKYLFRKEGQNVTLSCEQNLNHDAMYWYRQDPGQGLRLIYYSQIVNDFQKGDIAEGYSVSREKKESFPLTVTSAQKNPTAFYLCASSIGTGVPPQPQHFGDGTRLSIL.

This clonotype occurred many times. The chain combines TRBV11-2 with TRBJ1-3; D not certain. Germline V gene data show CDR1 as SGHAT and CDR2 as FQNNGV. V shed 1 base and J shed 0 bases, with 7 bases lying between them. The CDR3 has 15 residues. Written as DNA, the CDR3 is TGTGCCAGCAGCTTAGTGGGAGGCTCTGGAAACACCATATATTTT. Its protein is CASSLVGGSGNTIYF.

Details on this clonotype: A much larger clone lies a single base off, so this may be a read error. V usage is TRBV3-1 and J usage is TRBJ2-7, with D unclear. Per germline, CDR1 LGHDT and CDR2 YNNKEL (reference sequence). The V and J ends lost 3 bases and 5 bases respectively, with 5 bases between them. The CDR3 is 11 residues long. The CDR3 is CASSHGNEQYF. CDR3 sequence (DNA): TGTGCCAGCAGCCATGGGAACGAGCAGTACTTC.

The CDR3 sequence is CASSSLGASTYEQYF. CDR3 coding DNA: TGTGCCAGCAGCTCGTTGGGGGCTAGTACCTACGAGCAGTACTTC. J is TRBJ2-7 and V is TRBV5-6; weak D call: TRBD1 (6 bases). Trimming took off 3 bases at V and 2 bases at J, with 15 bases between the two ends. From germline, CDR1 is SGHDT and CDR2 YYEEEE. The CDR3 is made up of 15 amino acids.